The clone carrying this T cell receptor beta chain occurred a few times. This sample is drawn from a study of early T cells in non-severe SARS-CoV-2 infection. TCRdb passed the 5' RACE reads through MiXCR, listing each CDR3 protein once. This table holds fewer than 95,000 distinct CDR3 sequences, roughly 17% found once. Germline V gene lookup returns CDR1 DFQATT and CDR2 SNEGSKA (reference sequence). The length of the CDR3 is 14 residues. V was shortened by 0 bases and J by 1 base, with 8 bases between the two germline ends. This sequence originates from an adult who was a healthcare worker with PCR-confirmed SARS-CoV-2 infection or an uninfected control (not recorded which). The sample in question was whole blood, obtained at baseline. This chain joins TRBV20-1 and TRBJ2-3; D is uncertain. This CDR3 is CSAREGFGTDTQYF. CDR3 nucleotides: TGCAGTGCTAGAGAGGGGTTCGGCACAGATACGCAGTATTTT.